This T cell receptor (beta chain) emerged from a study of identical twins. The CDR3 loop spans 17 amino acids. V trimming: 1 base; J trimming: 3 bases; junction bases outside the gene matches: 5. From germline, CDR1 is LGHNA and CDR2 YNFKEQ. Only a few counts were recorded for this clonotype. TCRdb processed the 5' RACE reads anew with MiXCR; each CDR3 protein has one entry. The table records around 1.7 million distinct CDR3 sequences, under 35% of them present only once. This TCR derives from a newborn girl in good health. J is TRBJ2-1 and V is TRBV4-2; 11 nucleotides agree with TRBD2. Source material: cord blood. CDR3 in DNA: TGTGCCAGCAGCCAAGCATCCGGGACTAGCGGCTACAATGAGCAGTTCTTC. Translating gives CASSQASGTSGYNEQFF.